This entry describes one T cell receptor beta chain. Authors' methods: Amplification from reference gene primers served as the basis for estimated nucleated cell counts. Clones were sequenced by immunoSEQ multiplex PCR, and TCRdb holds only the in-frame ones, with some missing. The D gene and trimming were derived from the DNA, and the V and J assignments and clone size from that table. The sample records under 250,000 clones, 65% to 90% being singletons. This sample is drawn from a study of blood T cell repertoires in COVID-19. Study-level background: COVID-19 samples, acute and convalescent, were from the United States, Italy and Spain.

Clinical histories supplied by participants themselves formed the basis of cohort assignment. V lost 0 bases and J 9 bases, leaving 12 bases between the germline ends. Germline CDR1 is LGHNA and CDR2 is YSLEER. The CDR3 extends over 14 amino acids. The chain carries TRBV4-3 and TRBJ2-1; tentative D call: TRBD2 (5 bases). The sequence derives from a woman in her forties or fifties with acute COVID-19. Sequencing was done on a sample of PBMCs or T cells enriched from blood (not recorded which). For the CDR3, the DNA is TGCGCCAGCAGCCAAGATGGCCGGGGATCTGAGCAGTTCTTC. This gives the protein CASSQDGRGSEQFF.